This T cell receptor (beta chain) was documented in a study of beta chain features in type 1 diabetes. To note about this clone: Additional DNA sequences in this sample encode the identical CDR3.

From germline, CDR1 is LNHDA and CDR2 SQIVND (reference sequence). The V and J ends lost 1 base and 5 bases respectively, with 15 bases between them. This CDR3 spans 15 amino acids. Every isolated RNA sample was fully reverse transcribed, so sequencing captured expressed TCRB transcripts. Sequencing of naive, central memory and regulatory T cell samples gave an average of around 4 million reads. The method was immunoSEQ multiplex PCR; TCRdb's version includes in-frame clones alone and lacks a portion of them. Of tens of thousands of clones listed, around 63% were seen once; the top ten hold about 2%.

The source material was Tregs from blood. The rearrangement uses TRBV19 and TRBJ2-7, with D maybe TRBD2 (5 bases). This TCR was sampled from a woman between 18 and 30 years old in good health. CDR3 in DNA: TGTGCCAGTAGTATAGGGCGGAGGTCGAGGAACGAGCAGTACTTC. Its protein is CASSIGRRSRNEQYF. Based on the CDR3 plus reference TRBV19 and TRBJ2-7, the full variable domain is DGGITQSPKYLFRKEGQNVTLSCEQNLNHDAMYWYRQDPGQGLRLIYYSQIVNDFQKGDIAEGYSVSREKKESFPLTVTSAQKNPTAFYLCASSIGRRSRNEQYFGPGTRLTVT.